A single TCR beta chain is shown here with its context. Trimming removed 3 bases at V and 1 base at J, with 12 bases between. Germline V gene data show CDR1 as SGHVS and CDR2 as FNYEAQ. CDR3 length equals 15 residues. The data were obtained in a study of blood T cell repertoires in COVID-19. Across the study: PBMCs, B-cell-depleted T cells, or T cells provided the cDNA or gDNA that made up the material.

Repertoires were generated with immunoSEQ multiplex PCR, while TCRdb's copy carries only in-frame clones and drops some. Among fewer than 350,000 clones listed, around nine tenths were seen once. This clonotype was sampled from a woman younger than 45 who had been exposed to COVID-19. V and J are TRBV7-6 and TRBJ1-1; D may be TRBD1 (5 bases). What was sequenced was PBMCs or T cells enriched from blood (not recorded which). CDR3 nucleotide sequence: TGTGCCAGCAGCTTTCCAGGGTCCGCGAACACTGAAGCTTTCTTT. Encoded protein: CASSFPGSANTEAFF.